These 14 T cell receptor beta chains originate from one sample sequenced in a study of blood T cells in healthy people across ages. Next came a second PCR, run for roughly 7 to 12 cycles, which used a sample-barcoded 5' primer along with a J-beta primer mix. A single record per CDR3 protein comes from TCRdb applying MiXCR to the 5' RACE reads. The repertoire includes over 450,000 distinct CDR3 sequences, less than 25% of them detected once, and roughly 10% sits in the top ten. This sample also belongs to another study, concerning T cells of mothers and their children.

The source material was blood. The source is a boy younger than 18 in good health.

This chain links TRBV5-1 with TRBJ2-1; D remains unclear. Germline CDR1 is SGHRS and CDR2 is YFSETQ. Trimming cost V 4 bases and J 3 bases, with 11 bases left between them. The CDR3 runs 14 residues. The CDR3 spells CASSRVRDYNEQFF. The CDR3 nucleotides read TGCGCCAGCAGCCGGGTACGTGACTACAATGAGCAGTTCTTC.

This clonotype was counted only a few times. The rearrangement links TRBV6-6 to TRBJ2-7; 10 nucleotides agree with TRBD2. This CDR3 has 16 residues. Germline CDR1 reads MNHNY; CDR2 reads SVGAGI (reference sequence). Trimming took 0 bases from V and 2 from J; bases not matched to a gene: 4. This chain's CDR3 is CASSYSLAGAPYEQYF. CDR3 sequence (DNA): TGTGCCAGCAGTTACTCCCTAGCGGGAGCCCCCTACGAGCAGTACTTC.

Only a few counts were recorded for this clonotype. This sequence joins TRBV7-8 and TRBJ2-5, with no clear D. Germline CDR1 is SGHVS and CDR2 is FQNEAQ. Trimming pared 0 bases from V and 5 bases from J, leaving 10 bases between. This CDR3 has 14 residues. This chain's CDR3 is CASSLAQLKETQYF. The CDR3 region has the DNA TGTGCCAGCAGCTTAGCTCAACTGAAGGAGACCCAGTACTTC.

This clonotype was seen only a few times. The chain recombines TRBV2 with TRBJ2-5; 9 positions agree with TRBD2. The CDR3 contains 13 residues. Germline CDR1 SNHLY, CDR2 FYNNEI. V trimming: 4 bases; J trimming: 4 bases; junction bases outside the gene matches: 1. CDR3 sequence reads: CASSVGLAETQYF. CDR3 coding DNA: TGTGCCAGCAGTGTGGGACTAGCAGAGACCCAGTACTTC.

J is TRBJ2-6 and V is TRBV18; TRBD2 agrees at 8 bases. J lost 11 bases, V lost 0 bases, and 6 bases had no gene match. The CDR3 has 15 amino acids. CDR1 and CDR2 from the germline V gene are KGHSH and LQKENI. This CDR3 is CASSPPGTRTDVLTF. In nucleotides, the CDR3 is TGTGCCAGCTCACCACCGGGGACTAGAACCGACGTCCTGACTTTC.

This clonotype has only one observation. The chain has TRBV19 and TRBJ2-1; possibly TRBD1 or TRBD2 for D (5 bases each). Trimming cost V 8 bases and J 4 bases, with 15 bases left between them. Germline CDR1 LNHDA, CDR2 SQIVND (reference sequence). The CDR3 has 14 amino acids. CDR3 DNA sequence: TGTGCCAGTTGCCGGGACGGCGGATACAATGAGCAGTTCTTC. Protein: CASCRDGGYNEQFF. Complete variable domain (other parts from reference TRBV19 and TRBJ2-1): DGGITQSPKYLFRKEGQNVTLSCEQNLNHDAMYWYRQDPGQGLRLIYYSQIVNDFQKGDIAEGYSVSREKKESFPLTVTSAQKNPTAFYLCASCRDGGYNEQFFGPGTRLTVL.

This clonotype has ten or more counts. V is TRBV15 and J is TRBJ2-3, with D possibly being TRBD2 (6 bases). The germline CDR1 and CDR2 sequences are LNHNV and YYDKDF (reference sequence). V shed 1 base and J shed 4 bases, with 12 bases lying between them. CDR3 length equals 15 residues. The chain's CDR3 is CATSRAAGTPDTQYF. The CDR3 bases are TGTGCCACCAGCAGAGCGGCCGGGACTCCAGATACGCAGTATTTT.

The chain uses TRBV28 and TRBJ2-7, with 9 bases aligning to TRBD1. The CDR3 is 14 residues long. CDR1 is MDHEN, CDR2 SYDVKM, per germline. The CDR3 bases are TGTGCCAGCAGTCAGGGACAGGGCATCCCTAGTGTTGTTGTC. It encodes CASSQGQGIPSVVV.

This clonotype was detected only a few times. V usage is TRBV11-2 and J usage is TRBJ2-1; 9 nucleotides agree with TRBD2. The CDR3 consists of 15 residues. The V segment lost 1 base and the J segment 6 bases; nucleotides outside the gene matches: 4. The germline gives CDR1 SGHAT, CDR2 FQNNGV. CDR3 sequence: CASSLVRGRANEQFF. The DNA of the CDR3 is TGTGCCAGCAGCTTAGTTCGCGGGAGGGCCAATGAGCAGTTCTTC.

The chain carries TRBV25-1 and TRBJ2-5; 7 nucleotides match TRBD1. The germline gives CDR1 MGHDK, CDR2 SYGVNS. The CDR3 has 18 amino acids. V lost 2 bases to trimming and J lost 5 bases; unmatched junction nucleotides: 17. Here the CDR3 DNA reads TGTGCCAGCAGTGAAGTGTTGGTAGCCGGGACAGTCGAGGAGACCCAGTACTTC. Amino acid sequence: CASSEVLVAGTVEETQYF. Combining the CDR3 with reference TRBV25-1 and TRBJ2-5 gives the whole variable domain EADIYQTPRYLVIGTGKKITLECSQTMGHDKMYWYQQDPGMELHLIHYSYGVNSTEKGDLSSESTVSRIRTEHFPLTLESARPSHTSQYLCASSEVLVAGTVEETQYFGPGTRLLVL.

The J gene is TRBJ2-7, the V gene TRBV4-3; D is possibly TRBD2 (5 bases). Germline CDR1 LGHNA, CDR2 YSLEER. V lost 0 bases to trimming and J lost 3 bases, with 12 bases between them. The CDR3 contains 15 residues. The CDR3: CASSQDGNGNYEQYF. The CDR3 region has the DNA TGCGCCAGCAGCCAAGACGGGAACGGGAACTACGAGCAGTACTTC.

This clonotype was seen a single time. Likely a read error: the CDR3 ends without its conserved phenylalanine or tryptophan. DNA for the CDR3: TGCAGTGCCAGAAGTAGGTCCGATACGCAGTATTAT. It codes for CSARSRSDTQYY. The gene calls are TRBV20-1 and TRBJ2-3; D is uncertain. CDR1 is DFQATT and CDR2 is SNEGSKA in the germline V gene (reference sequence). The CDR3 is made up of 12 amino acids. Trimming left V 6 bases short and J 6 bases short, with 13 bases between.

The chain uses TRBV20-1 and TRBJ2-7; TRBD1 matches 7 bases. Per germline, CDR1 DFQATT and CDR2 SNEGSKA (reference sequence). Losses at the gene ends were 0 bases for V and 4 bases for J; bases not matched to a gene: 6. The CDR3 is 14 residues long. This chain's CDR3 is CSAREMTGRYEQYF. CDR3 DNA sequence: TGCAGTGCTAGAGAAATGACAGGGCGGTACGAGCAGTACTTC.

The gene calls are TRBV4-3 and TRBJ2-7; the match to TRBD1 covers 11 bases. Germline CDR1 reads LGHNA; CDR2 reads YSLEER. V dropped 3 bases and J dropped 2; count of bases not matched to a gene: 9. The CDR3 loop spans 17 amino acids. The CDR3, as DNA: TGCGCCAGCAGCCATAGTGTACCGGGACAGGGGGCCTACGAGCAGTACTTC. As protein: CASSHSVPGQGAYEQYF.